Listed here is a single T cell receptor (beta chain). In the study's own analysis: The authors estimated nucleated cell counts from reference gene primer amplification. Assay used: immunoSEQ multiplex PCR; TCRdb lists only in-frame clones, some missing. The D gene and trimming were derived from the DNA, and the V and J assignments and clone size from that table. The sample includes over 65,000 clones, about 87% of them seen just once. The CDR3 runs to 20 residues. The V gene's germline CDR1 is SGDLS and CDR2 YYNGEE. V dropped 4 bases and J dropped 0; count of bases not matched to a gene: 13. These data originate in a study of blood T cell repertoires in COVID-19. Overall study context: PBMCs, B-cell-depleted T cells, or T cells were the source of the cDNA or gDNA that made up the material.

Sample: peripheral blood. This clonotype was obtained from a human donor in a cohort sampled during active COVID-19. V is TRBV9 and J is TRBJ2-3; 14 bases are a match to TRBD2. The CDR3: CASSTGLAGGVDPSTDTQYF. CDR3 nucleotides: TGTGCCAGCAGCACTGGACTAGCGGGAGGCGTGGATCCGAGCACAGATACGCAGTATTTT.